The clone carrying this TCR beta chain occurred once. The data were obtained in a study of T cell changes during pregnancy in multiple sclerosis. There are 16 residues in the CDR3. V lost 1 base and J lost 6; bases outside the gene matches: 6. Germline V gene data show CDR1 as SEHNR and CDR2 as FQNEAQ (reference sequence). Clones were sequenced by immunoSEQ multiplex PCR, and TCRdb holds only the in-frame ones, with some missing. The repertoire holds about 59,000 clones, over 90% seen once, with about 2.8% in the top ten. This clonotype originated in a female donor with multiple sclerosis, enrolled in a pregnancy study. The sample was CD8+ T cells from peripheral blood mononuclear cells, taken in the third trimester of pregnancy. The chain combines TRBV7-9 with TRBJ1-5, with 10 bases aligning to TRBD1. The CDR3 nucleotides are TGTGCCAGCAGCTTAGTAACCGACAGGGGGCCTCAGCCCCAGCATTTT. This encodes CASSLVTDRGPQPQHF.